Below, one T cell receptor beta chain is given with its context. These data belong to a study of control samples from healthy donors and cancer patients. CDR1 is MNHNS, CDR2 SASEGT, per germline. Trimming shortened V by 2 bases and J by 2 bases, and 13 bases separated the two germline ends. The CDR3 consists of 17 residues. Some clones are missing from TCRdb's copy, which holds only in-frame ones; the method was immunoSEQ multiplex PCR. The sample includes 95,000 to 130,000 clones, nearly 95% of them seen just once. This sequence was found in a man aged 25-45 years in good health. Sequenced: blood. The gene calls are TRBV6-1 and TRBJ1-6; D might be TRBD1 (5 bases). CDR3 protein: CASSEQGINPYNSPLHF. The CDR3 DNA is TGTGCCAGCAGTGAACAGGGTATAAACCCCTATAATTCACCCCTCCACTTT.